This T cell receptor beta chain is from a study of cytotoxic CD8 clonotypes in ibrutinib-treated CLL. Sequencing sought depths of 1 in 200,000 to 1 in 1 million T cells. This table comes from immunoSEQ multiplex PCR, and its TCRdb copy is limited to in-frame clones, with some not included. The data hold approximately 300,000 clones, with about 80% observed a single time. The CDR3 extends over 13 amino acids. Per the germline V gene, CDR1 is SNHLY and CDR2 is FYNNEI. The junction had 7 bases not matched to a gene; V was cut back by 8 bases and J by 3 bases. As concerns this clone: Other DNA sequences in the sample encode the same CDR3.

This specimen consisted of PBMCs, obtained before ibrutinib treatment. The rearrangement joins TRBV2 to TRBJ2-7, with TRBD1 identical over 7 bases. This clonotype originated in a human donor with chronic lymphocytic leukemia. CDR3 in amino acids: CASSRDRGYEQYF. As DNA, the CDR3 is TGTGCCAGCTCAAGGGACAGAGGCTACGAGCAGTACTTC.